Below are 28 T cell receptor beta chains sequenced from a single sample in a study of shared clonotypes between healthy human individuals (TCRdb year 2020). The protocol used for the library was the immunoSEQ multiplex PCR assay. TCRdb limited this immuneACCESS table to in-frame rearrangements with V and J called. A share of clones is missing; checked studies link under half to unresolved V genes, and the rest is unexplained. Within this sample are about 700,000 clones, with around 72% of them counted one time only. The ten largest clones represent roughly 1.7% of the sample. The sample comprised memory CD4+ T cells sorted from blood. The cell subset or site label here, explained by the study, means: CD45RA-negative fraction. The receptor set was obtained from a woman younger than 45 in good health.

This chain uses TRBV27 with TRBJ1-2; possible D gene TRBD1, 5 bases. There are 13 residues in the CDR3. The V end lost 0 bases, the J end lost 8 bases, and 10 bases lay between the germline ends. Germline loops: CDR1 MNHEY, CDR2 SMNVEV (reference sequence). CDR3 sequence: CASSLSYEGGYTF. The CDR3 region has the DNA TGTGCCAGCAGTTTATCGTATGAGGGGGGCTACACCTTC.

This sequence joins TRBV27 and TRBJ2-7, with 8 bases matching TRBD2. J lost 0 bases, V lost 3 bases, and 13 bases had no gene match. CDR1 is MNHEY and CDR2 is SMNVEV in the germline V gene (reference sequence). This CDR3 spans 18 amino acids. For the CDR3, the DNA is TGTGCCAGCAGTTTCGGGGGGGATAGACCGCGGAACTCCTACGAGCAGTACTTC. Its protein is CASSFGGDRPRNSYEQYF.

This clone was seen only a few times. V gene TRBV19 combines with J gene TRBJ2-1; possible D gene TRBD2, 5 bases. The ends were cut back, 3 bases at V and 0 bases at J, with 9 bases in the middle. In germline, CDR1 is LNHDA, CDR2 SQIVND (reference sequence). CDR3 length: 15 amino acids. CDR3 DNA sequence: TGTGCCAGTAGTATGGCACTAGACTCCTACAATGAGCAGTTCTTC. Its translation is CASSMALDSYNEQFF.

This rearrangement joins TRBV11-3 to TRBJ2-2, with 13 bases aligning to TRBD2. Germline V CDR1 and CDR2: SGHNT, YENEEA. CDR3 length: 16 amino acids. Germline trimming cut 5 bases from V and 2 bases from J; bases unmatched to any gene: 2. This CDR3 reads CASSAGLAGNTGELFF. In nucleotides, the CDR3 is TGTGCCAGCAGCGCGGGACTAGCGGGAAACACCGGGGAGCTGTTTTTT.

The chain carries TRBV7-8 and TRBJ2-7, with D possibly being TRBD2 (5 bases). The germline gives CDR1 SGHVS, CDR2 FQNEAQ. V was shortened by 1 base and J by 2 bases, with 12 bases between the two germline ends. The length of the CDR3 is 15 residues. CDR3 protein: CASSLGRTETYEQYF. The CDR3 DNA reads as TGTGCCAGCAGCTTAGGGCGGACTGAGACCTACGAGCAGTACTTC.

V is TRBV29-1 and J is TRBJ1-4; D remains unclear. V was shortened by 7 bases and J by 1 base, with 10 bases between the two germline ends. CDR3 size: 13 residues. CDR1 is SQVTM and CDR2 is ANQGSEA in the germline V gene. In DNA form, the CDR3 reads TGCAGCGCCCGGGATCGAACTAATGAAAAACTGTTTTTT. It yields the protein CSARDRTNEKLFF.

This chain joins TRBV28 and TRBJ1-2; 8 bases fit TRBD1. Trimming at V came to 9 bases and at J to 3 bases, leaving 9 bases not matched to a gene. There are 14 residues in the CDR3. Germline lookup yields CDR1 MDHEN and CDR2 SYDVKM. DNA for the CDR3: TGTGCCAGTAACCCAGGGGGCAGCTACTATGGCTACACCTTC. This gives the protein CASNPGGSYYGYTF.

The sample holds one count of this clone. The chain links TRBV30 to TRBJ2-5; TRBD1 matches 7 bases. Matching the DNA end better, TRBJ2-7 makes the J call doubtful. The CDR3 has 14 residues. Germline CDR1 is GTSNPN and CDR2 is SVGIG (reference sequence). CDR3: CAWSVGTASYEQYF. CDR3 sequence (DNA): TGTGCCTGGAGTGTAGGGACAGCAAGCTACGAGCAGTACTTC.

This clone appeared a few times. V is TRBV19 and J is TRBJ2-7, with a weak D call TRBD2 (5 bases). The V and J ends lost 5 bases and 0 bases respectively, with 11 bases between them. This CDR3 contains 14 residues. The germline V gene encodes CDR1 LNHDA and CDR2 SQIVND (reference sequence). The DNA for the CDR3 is TGTGCCAGTAGTGCCGACTACGCCTCCTACGAGCAGTACTTC. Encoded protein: CASSADYASYEQYF. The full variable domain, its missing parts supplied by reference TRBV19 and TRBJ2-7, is DGGITQSPKYLFRKEGQNVTLSCEQNLNHDAMYWYRQDPGQGLRLIYYSQIVNDFQKGDIAEGYSVSREKKESFPLTVTSAQKNPTAFYLCASSADYASYEQYFGPGTRLTVT.

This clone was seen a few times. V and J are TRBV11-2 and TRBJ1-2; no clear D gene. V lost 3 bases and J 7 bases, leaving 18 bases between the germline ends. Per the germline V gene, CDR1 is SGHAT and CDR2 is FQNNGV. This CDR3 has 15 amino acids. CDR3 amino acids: CASSFLTDPVGGYTF. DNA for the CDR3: TGTGCCAGCAGCTTCCTAACTGACCCAGTGGGTGGCTACACCTTC.

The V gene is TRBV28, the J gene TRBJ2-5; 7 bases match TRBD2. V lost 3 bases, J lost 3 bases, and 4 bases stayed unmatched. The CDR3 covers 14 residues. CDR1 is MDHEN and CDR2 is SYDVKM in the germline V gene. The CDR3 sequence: CASSFGGEEETQYF. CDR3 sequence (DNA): TGTGCCAGCAGTTTTGGGGGGGAAGAAGAGACCCAGTACTTC. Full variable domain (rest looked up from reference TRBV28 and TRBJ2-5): DVKVTQSSRYLVKRTGEKVFLECVQDMDHENMFWYRQDPGLGLRLIYFSYDVKMKEKGDIPEGYSVSREKKERFSLILESASTNQTSMYLCASSFGGEEETQYFGPGTRLLVL.

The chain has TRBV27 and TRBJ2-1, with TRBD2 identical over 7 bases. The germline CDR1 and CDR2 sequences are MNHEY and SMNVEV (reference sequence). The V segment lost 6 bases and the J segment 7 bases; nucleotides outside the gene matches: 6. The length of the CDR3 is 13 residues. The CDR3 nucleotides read TGTGCCAGCAGGGAAGGGCGGGAGAATGAGCAGTTCTTC. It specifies CASREGRENEQFF.

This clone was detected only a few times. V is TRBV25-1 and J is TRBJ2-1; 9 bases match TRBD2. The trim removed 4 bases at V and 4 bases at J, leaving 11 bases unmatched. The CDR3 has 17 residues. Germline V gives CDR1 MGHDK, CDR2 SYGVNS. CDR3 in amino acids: CASSASPTSGFYNEQFF. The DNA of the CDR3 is TGTGCCAGCAGTGCCTCCCCCACTAGCGGGTTTTACAATGAGCAGTTCTTC. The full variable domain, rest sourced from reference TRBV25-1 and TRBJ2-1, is EADIYQTPRYLVIGTGKKITLECSQTMGHDKMYWYQQDPGMELHLIHYSYGVNSTEKGDLSSESTVSRIRTEHFPLTLESARPSHTSQYLCASSASPTSGFYNEQFFGPGTRLTVL.

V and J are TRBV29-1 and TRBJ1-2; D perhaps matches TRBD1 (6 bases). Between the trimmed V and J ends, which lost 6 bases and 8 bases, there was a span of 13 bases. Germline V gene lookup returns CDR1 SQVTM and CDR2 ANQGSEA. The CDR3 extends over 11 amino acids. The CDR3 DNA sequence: TGCAGCGTCGGGGGCAGGGAGGGCTACACCTTC. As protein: CSVGGREGYTF. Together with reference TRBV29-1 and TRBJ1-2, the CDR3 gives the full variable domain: SAVISQKPSRDICQRGTSLTIQCQVDSQVTMMFWYRQQPGQSLTLIATANQGSEATYESGFVIDKFPISRPNLTFSTLTVSNMSPEDSSIYLCSVGGREGYTFGSGTRLTVV.

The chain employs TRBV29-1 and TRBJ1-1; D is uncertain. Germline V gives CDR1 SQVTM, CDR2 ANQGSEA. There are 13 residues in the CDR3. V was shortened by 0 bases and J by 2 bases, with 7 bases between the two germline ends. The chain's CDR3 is CSVEETTNTEAFF. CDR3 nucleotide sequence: TGCAGCGTTGAAGAGACCACAAACACTGAAGCTTTCTTT.

The DNA of the CDR3 is TGCGCCAGCAGCTTGGGCTTTGAGGGGGATAACTATGGCTACACCTTC. It translates to CASSLGFEGDNYGYTF. This sequence joins TRBV5-1 and TRBJ1-2; tentatively, D is TRBD1 (6 bases). In germline, CDR1 is SGHRS, CDR2 YFSETQ. This CDR3 spans 16 amino acids. With 0 bases removed from V and 1 base from J, the gap between germline ends came to 13 bases. The full variable domain, in which reference TRBV5-1 and TRBJ1-2 provide the parts outside the CDR3, is KAGVTQTPRYLIKTRGQQVTLSCSPISGHRSVSWYQQTPGQGLQFLFEYFSETQRNKGNFPGRFSGRQFSNSRSEMNVSTLELGDSALYLCASSLGFEGDNYGYTFGSGTRLTVV.

CDR3 DNA sequence: TGTGCCAGCAGTGACCGGGACCCAGGTGGCAATCAGCCCCAGCATTTT. Its translation is CASSDRDPGGNQPQHF. V is TRBV6-4 and J is TRBJ1-5; D is possibly TRBD1 (5 bases). Germline assignment: CDR1 MRHNA and CDR2 SNTAGT. The CDR3 loop spans 16 amino acids. The ends were cut back, 2 bases at V and 2 bases at J, with 13 bases in the middle.

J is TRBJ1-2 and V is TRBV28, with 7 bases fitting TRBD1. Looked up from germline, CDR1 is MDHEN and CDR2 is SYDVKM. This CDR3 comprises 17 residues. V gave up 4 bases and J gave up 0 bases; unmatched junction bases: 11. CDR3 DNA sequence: TGTGCCAGCAGTTGGGAAACAGGGGTTGGGTCTAACTATGGCTACACCTTC. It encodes CASSWETGVGSNYGYTF.

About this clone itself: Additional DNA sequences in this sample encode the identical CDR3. CDR3 protein: CASSSETGELFF. For the CDR3, the DNA is TGTGCCAGCAGCTCTGAGACTGGGGAGCTGTTTTTT. The chain couples TRBV11-3 to TRBJ2-2; no clear D gene. V was trimmed by 4 bases and J by 8 bases, leaving 8 bases between them. Germline V CDR1 and CDR2: SGHNT, YENEEA. The CDR3 spans 12 residues.

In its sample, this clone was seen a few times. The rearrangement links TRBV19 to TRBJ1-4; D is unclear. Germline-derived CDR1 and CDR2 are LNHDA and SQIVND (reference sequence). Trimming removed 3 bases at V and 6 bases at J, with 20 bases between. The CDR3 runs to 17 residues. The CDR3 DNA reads TGTGCCAGTAGTATGGATCGCGGGCGGACGGTGGATGAAAAACTGTTTTTT. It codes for CASSMDRGRTVDEKLFF.

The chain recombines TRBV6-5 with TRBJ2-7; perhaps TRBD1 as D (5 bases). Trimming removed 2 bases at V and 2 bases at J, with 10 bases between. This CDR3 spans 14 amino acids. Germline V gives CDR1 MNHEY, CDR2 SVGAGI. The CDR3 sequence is CASSYGAVTYEQYF. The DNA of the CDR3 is TGTGCCAGCAGTTACGGGGCAGTTACCTACGAGCAGTACTTC.

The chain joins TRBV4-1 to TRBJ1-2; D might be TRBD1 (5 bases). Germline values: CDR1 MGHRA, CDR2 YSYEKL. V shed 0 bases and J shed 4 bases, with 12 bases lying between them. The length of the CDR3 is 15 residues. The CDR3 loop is CASSQEVLGTYGYTF. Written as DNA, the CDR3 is TGCGCCAGCAGCCAAGAAGTTTTGGGGACCTATGGCTACACCTTC.

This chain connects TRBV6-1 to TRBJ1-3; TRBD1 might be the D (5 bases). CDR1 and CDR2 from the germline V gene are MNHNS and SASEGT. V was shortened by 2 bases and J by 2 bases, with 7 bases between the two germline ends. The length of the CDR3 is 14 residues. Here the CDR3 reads CASSEQQAGNTIYF. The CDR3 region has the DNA TGTGCCAGCAGTGAACAACAGGCTGGAAACACCATATATTTT.

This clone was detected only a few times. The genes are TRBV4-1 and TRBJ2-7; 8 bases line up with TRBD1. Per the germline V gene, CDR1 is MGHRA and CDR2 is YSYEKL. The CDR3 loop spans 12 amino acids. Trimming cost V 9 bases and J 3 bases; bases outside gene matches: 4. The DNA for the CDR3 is TGCGCCAGGGATACAGGGGGCTACGAGCAGTACTTC. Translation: CARDTGGYEQYF.

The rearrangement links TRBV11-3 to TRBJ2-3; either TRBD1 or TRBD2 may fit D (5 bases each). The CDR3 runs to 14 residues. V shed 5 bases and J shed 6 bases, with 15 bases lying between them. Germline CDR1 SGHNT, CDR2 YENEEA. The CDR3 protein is CASSTGLHSDTQYF. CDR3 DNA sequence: TGTGCCAGCAGCACAGGACTCCACTCGGATACGCAGTATTTT.

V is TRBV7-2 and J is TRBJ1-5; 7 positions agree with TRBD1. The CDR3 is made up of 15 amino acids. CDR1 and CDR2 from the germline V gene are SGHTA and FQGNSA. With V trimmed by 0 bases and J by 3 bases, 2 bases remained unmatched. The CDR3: CASSLAGTVNQPQHF. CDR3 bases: TGTGCCAGCAGCTTAGCGGGGACAGTCAATCAGCCCCAGCATTTT.

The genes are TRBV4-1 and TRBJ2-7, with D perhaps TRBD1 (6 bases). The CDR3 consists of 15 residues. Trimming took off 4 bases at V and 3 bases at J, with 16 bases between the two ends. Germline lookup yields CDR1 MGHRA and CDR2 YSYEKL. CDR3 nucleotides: TGCGCCAGCAGCCTTCCCGGGACACCTCACTACGAGCAGTACTTC. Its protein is CASSLPGTPHYEQYF.

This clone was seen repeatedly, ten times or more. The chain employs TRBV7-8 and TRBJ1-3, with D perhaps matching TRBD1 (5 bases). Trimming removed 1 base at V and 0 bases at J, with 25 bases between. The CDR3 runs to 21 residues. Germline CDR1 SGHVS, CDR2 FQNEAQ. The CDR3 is CASSLGNRRPKAGLSGNTIYF. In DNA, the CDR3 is TGTGCCAGCAGCTTAGGAAACCGACGACCCAAAGCAGGGCTCTCTGGAAACACCATATATTTT.